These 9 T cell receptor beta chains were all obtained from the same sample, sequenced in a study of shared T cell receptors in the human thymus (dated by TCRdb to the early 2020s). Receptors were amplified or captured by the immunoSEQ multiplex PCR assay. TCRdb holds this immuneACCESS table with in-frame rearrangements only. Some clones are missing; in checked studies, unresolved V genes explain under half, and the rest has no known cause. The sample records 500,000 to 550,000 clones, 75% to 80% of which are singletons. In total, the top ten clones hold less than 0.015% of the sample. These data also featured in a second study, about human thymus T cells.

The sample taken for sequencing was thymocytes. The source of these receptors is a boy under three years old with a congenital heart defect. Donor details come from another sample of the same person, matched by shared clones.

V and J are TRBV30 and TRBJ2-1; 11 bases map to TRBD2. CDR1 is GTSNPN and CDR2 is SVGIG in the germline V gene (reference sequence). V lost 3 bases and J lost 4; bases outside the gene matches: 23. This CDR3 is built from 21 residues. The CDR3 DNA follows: TGTGCCTGGAGGTCCGTGGGACATGATACTAGCGGGGGCGGGGGTTACAATGAGCAGTTCTTC. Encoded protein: CAWRSVGHDTSGGGGYNEQFF. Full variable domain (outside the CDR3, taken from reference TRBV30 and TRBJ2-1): SQTIHQWPATLVQPVGSPLSLECTVEGTSNPNLYWYRQAAGRGLQLLFYSVGIGQISSEVPQNLSASRPQDRQFILSSKKLLLSDSGFYLCAWRSVGHDTSGGGGYNEQFFGPGTRLTVL.

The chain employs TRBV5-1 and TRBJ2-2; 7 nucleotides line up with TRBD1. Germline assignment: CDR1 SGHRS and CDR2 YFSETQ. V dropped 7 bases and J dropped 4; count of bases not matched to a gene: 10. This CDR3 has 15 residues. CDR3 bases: TGCGCCAGCGGATCGAGGGGGCTGGGCACCGGGGAGCTGTTTTTT. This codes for CASGSRGLGTGELFF.

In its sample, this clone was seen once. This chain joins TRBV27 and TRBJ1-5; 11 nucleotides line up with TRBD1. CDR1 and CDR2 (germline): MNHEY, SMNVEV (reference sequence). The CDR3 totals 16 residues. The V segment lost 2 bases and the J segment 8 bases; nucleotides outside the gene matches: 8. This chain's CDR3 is CASSLVLGTGGKPQHF. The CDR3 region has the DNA TGTGCCAGCAGTTTAGTTTTAGGGACAGGGGGGAAGCCCCAGCATTTT.

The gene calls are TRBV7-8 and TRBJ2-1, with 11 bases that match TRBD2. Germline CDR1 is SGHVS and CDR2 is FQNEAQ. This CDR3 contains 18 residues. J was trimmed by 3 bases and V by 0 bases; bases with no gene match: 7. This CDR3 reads CASSLAGSGRDSYNEQFF. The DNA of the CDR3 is TGTGCCAGCAGCTTAGCGGGTAGCGGGAGGGACAGCTACAATGAGCAGTTCTTC.

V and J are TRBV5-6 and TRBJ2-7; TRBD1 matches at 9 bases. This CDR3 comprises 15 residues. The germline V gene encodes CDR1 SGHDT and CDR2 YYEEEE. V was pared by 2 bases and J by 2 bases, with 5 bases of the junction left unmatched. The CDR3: CASSLTGTGPYEQYF. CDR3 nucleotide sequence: TGTGCCAGCAGCTTAACCGGGACAGGGCCCTACGAGCAGTACTTC.

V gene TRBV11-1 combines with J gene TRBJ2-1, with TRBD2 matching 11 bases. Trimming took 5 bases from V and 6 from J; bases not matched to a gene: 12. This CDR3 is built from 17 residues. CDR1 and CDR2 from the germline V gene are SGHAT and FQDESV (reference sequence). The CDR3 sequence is CASSPLLLAGEVNEQFF. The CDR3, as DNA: TGTGCCAGCAGCCCCCTTTTACTAGCGGGAGAGGTCAATGAGCAGTTCTTC.

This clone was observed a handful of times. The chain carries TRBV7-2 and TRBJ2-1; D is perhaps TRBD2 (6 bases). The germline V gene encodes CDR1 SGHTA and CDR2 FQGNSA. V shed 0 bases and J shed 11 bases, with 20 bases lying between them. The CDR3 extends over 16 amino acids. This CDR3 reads CASSLAIVIAVEKQFF. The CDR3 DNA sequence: TGTGCCAGCAGCTTAGCCATAGTTATAGCGGTAGAGAAGCAGTTCTTC.

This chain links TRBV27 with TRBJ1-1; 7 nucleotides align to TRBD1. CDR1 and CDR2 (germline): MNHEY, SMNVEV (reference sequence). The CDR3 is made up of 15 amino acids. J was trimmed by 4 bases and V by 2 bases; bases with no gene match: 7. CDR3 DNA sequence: TGTGCCAGCAGTTTAGCAGGGGGAATCCGCACTGAAGCTTTCTTT. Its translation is CASSLAGGIRTEAFF.

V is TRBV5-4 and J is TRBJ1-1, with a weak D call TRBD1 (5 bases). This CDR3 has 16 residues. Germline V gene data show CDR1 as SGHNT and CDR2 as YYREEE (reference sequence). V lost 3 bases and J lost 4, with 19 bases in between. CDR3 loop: CASSSRMGGSGTEAFF. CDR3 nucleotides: TGTGCCAGCAGCTCGCGAATGGGGGGAAGTGGCACTGAAGCTTTCTTT.